This T cell receptor beta chain is drawn from a study of beta chain features in type 1 diabetes. Study results and caveats: Patients showed naive, central memory and Treg TCRB repertoires that appeared more similar than those of healthy donors. All four CD4+ subsets from Type 1 diabetes patients carried moderately but significantly shorter TCRB CDR3s.

Reverse transcribing all isolated RNA meant expressed TCRB transcripts were sequenced. Generated by immunoSEQ multiplex PCR, the TCRdb table keeps only in-frame clones and is missing some. The table lists around 250,000 clones, roughly 13% of them singletons. Concerning this clone: Its antigen is not known.

Germline V CDR1 and CDR2: SGHAT, FQNNGV. The CDR3 runs 14 residues. Deletions cut 7 bases from V and 2 bases from J, with 13 bases between. Sequences were obtained from naive CD4+ T cells from blood. The sequence was obtained from a man aged 25 to 40 with type 1 diabetes. The rearrangement links TRBV11-2 to TRBJ2-3; tentative D call: TRBD2 (6 bases). The CDR3 here is CASNWDSSTDTQYF. The CDR3, as DNA: TGTGCCAGCAACTGGGACTCCTCCACAGATACGCAGTATTTT.